A single sample is the source of the 19 T cell receptor beta chains below, sequenced in a study of identical twins listed by TCRdb under 2016. Libraries were built with 5' RACE. Instrument used: Illumina HiSeq 2000. TCRdb trimmed the raw reads at Q25, called clones with MiXCR and kept productive beta chains. Rows with one shared CDR3 protein collapse into an entry with the most common genes and DNA. The sample profile shows 450,000 or so distinct CDR3 sequences; less than 20% of them were found once. The ten largest clones take up 10% to 15% of the sample. The sample comprised naive T cells sorted from blood. The cell subset or site label corresponds to: cells isolated with a human naive T-cell isolation kit. Receptor source: a man between 50 and 59 years old in good health.

This clonotype occurred a few times. This rearrangement joins TRBV28 to TRBJ2-2; 7 bases align to TRBD1. The germline CDR1 and CDR2 sequences are MDHEN and SYDVKM. CDR3 length equals 15 residues. The junction had 5 bases not matched to a gene; V was cut back by 3 bases and J by 4 bases. CDR3 sequence: CASSFPGGGTGELFF. The CDR3 DNA is TGTGCCAGCAGTTTCCCAGGGGGTGGCACCGGGGAGCTGTTTTTT.

About this clonotype: A read error is possible here, since a much larger clone lies one base away. The genes are TRBV24-1 and TRBJ2-2; TRBD1 matches 8 bases. The CDR3 is made up of 14 amino acids. J was trimmed by 3 bases and V by 8 bases; bases with no gene match: 4. Germline values: CDR1 KGHDR, CDR2 SFDVKD. CDR3 sequence: CATKGQADTGELFF. As DNA, the CDR3 is TGTGCCACCAAGGGACAGGCGGACACCGGGGAGCTGTTTTTT.

This clonotype showed up just a few times. The chain's CDR3 is CASSSNRGPFNEQFF. The CDR3 DNA reads as TGTGCCAGCAGTTCAAACCGGGGACCTTTTAATGAGCAGTTCTTC. The chain couples TRBV6-2 or TRBV6-3 to TRBJ2-1, with D perhaps assigned TRBD1 or TRBD2 (5 bases each). CDR1 MNHEY and CDR2 SVGEGT come from the germline V gene. The V and J ends lost 4 bases and 7 bases respectively, with 17 bases between them. This CDR3 spans 15 amino acids.

The chain couples TRBV5-1 to TRBJ1-2; the D gene is possibly TRBD1 (5 bases). This CDR3 is 12 amino acids long. Trimming removed 7 bases at V and 1 base at J, with 8 bases between. Germline-derived CDR1 and CDR2 are SGHRS and YFSETQ. Here the CDR3 reads CASRDSNYGYTF. The CDR3 DNA reads as TGCGCCAGCCGAGACAGTAACTATGGCTACACCTTC.

In this sample, this clonotype turned up a few times. J is TRBJ2-3 and V is TRBV12-3 or TRBV12-4; TRBD2 aligns across 10 bases. CDR3 size: 15 residues. Trimming cost V 6 bases and J 2 bases; bases outside gene matches: 5. CDR3 in amino acids: CASRPTSGDTDTQYF. DNA for the CDR3: TGTGCCAGCAGACCCACTAGCGGGGACACAGATACGCAGTATTTT.

This clonotype has at least ten counts. J is TRBJ2-7 and V is TRBV12-3 or TRBV12-4; D is undetermined. This CDR3 comprises 12 residues. The germline V and J ends were trimmed by 6 bases and 0 bases, with 6 bases remaining between them. The CDR3 sequence: CASSQLSYEQYF. The CDR3 bases are TGTGCCAGCAGCCAACTCTCCTACGAGCAGTACTTC.

J is TRBJ2-1 and V is TRBV6-1; a weak D match, TRBD1 (5 bases). The germline V gene encodes CDR1 MNHNS and CDR2 SASEGT. The CDR3 is 17 amino acids. Trimming removed 7 bases from V and 0 bases from J, with 19 bases in between. In DNA, the CDR3 is TGTGCCAGCACCCTGAAACCCCAGGGTAGCTCCTACAATGAGCAGTTCTTC. This encodes CASTLKPQGSSYNEQFF.

This CDR3 is CASSSMPGLAGYNEQFF. The CDR3 DNA reads as TGTGCCAGCAGCTCGATGCCGGGACTAGCGGGTTACAATGAGCAGTTCTTC. The V and J genes are TRBV11-2 and TRBJ2-1, with TRBD2 matching 12 bases. CDR1 and CDR2 from the germline V gene are SGHAT and FQNNGV. V lost 4 bases to trimming and J lost 4 bases; unmatched junction nucleotides: 8. CDR3 length: 17 amino acids.

The chain has TRBV15 and TRBJ2-7; D gene ambiguous. CDR1 is LNHNV and CDR2 is YYDKDF in the germline V gene (reference sequence). CDR3 length: 13 residues. Trimming took 1 base from V and 6 from J, leaving 10 bases between them. The CDR3 DNA reads TGTGCCACCAGCAGAGGGACCACCACCGAGCAGTACTTC. Its translation is CATSRGTTTEQYF.

This clonotype was found a few times. This chain uses TRBV6-2 or TRBV6-3 with TRBJ2-6, with D hard to call. The CDR3 runs to 14 residues. Trimming stripped 8 bases from V and 0 bases from J, with 8 bases between. CDR1 is MNHEY, CDR2 SVGEGT, per germline. CDR3 in amino acids: CASRFDSGANVLTF. The CDR3 nucleotides read TGTGCCAGCCGGTTTGACTCTGGGGCCAACGTCCTGACTTTC.

This clonotype was observed a handful of times. The CDR3, as DNA: TGTGCCAGCAGCCGCCCAGTAGGAGGGCAAGAGACCCAGTACTTC. It encodes CASSRPVGGQETQYF. The gene calls are TRBV5-6 and TRBJ2-5, with D maybe TRBD2 (6 bases). V lost 4 bases to trimming and J lost 2 bases, with 15 bases between them. Germline-derived CDR1 and CDR2 are SGHDT and YYEEEE. The CDR3 has 15 amino acids.

The chain joins TRBV18 to TRBJ2-5; D is perhaps TRBD1 (5 bases). The germline V gene encodes CDR1 KGHSH and CDR2 LQKENI. CDR3 length equals 16 residues. Trimming pared 1 base from V and 0 bases from J, leaving 12 bases between. The DNA of the CDR3 is TGTGCCAGCTCACCACTTGCGACAGTGGACCAAGAGACCCAGTACTTC. Encoded protein: CASSPLATVDQETQYF.

The rearrangement joins TRBV5-5 to TRBJ1-2; 11 bases align to TRBD1. Germline CDR1 is SGHKS and CDR2 is YYEKEE (reference sequence). This CDR3 has 15 residues. The V segment lost 0 bases and the J segment 4 bases; nucleotides outside the gene matches: 2. CDR3 amino acids: CASSLEGTGGYGYTF. The CDR3 nucleotides are TGTGCCAGCAGCTTGGAGGGGACAGGGGGCTATGGCTACACCTTC.

This clonotype was seen a few times. The chain combines TRBV4-2 with TRBJ2-3; possibly TRBD2 for D (5 bases). V was cut by 6 bases and J by 3 bases, with 16 bases left in between. In germline, CDR1 is LGHNA, CDR2 YNFKEQ. The CDR3 is made up of 15 amino acids. CDR3: CASSWSTTGTDTQYF. Written as DNA, the CDR3 is TGTGCCAGCAGTTGGTCGACCACGGGGACAGATACGCAGTATTTT.

V gene TRBV24-1 combines with J gene TRBJ1-2, with no clear D. The length of the CDR3 is 14 residues. Germline V gene lookup returns CDR1 KGHDR and CDR2 SFDVKD. The ends were cut back, 12 bases at V and 7 bases at J, with 23 bases in the middle. CDR3 nucleotide sequence: TGTGCCGCCGCTGAACAGCTCATGGGAAGTGGCTACACCTTC. Its translation: CAAAEQLMGSGYTF.

This clonotype was detected many times. CDR3 loop: CASTGTPPRARYNEQFF. CDR3 coding DNA: TGTGCCAGCACCGGGACCCCCCCTAGAGCTAGGTACAATGAGCAGTTCTTC. The chain recombines TRBV2 with TRBJ2-1; perhaps D is TRBD1 or TRBD2 (5 bases each). The CDR3 sequence is 17 residues long. Deletions cut 7 bases from V and 4 bases from J, with 23 bases between. CDR1 SNHLY and CDR2 FYNNEI come from the germline V gene.

The chain couples TRBV10-3 to TRBJ1-2, with D possibly TRBD1 on 5 matching bases. There are 14 residues in the CDR3. Deletions cut 2 bases from V and 3 bases from J, with 10 bases between. The germline V gene has CDR1 ENHRY and CDR2 SYGVKD. CDR3 DNA sequence: TGTGCCATCAGTGAGCTCAGGGAAGACTATGGCTACACCTTC. It translates to CAISELREDYGYTF.

In this sample, this clonotype turned up a few times. This chain connects TRBV12-3 or TRBV12-4 to TRBJ2-3, with a possible D match to TRBD2 (6 bases). The CDR3 loop spans 18 amino acids. Deletions cut 1 base from V and 2 bases from J, with 19 bases between. CDR3 in amino acids: CASSLGGLGLESTDTQYF. For the CDR3, the DNA is TGTGCCAGCAGTTTAGGCGGGTTGGGACTTGAGTCCACAGATACGCAGTATTTT.

This clonotype came up many times. This rearrangement joins TRBV7-7 to TRBJ2-2; unclear D gene. The CDR3 sequence is 13 residues long. Germline CDR1 and CDR2: SSHAT and FNYEAQ (reference sequence). Trimming shortened V by 4 bases and J by 6 bases, and 9 bases separated the two germline ends. The chain's CDR3 is CASSSREAGELFF. CDR3 in DNA: TGTGCCAGCAGCTCCAGAGAGGCCGGGGAGCTGTTTTTT. Drawing the rest from reference TRBV7-7 and TRBJ2-2, the complete variable domain is GAGVSQSPRYKVTKRGQDVTLRCDPISSHATLYWYQQALGQGPEFLTYFNYEAQPDKSGLPSDRFSAERPEGSISTLTIQRTEQRDSAMYRCASSSREAGELFFGEGSRLTVL.